The TCR beta chain under discussion was sequenced for a study of shared clonotypes between healthy human individuals. Across the study: There were three CD4 naive, three CD4 memory, two CD8 naive and one CD8 memory plates per donor.

Germline loops: CDR1 KGHSH, CDR2 LQKENI. V lost 3 bases to trimming and J lost 3 bases; unmatched junction nucleotides: 3. CDR3 length: 14 residues. The naive CD8 subset, CD45RO-negative cells positively selected for CCR7, excluded terminally differentiated effector memory CD45RA+ cells. Study results and caveats: Naive CD4 clonotypes were shared across a handful of donors at about 5.2%.

About this clone itself: Its antigen is unknown.

Per the original methods: Junction-only sequences without quality scores were provided by ImmunoSEQ, so filtering was different. Assay used: immunoSEQ multiplex PCR; TCRdb lists only in-frame clones, some missing. V and J calls and clone size are given by that table; D and trimming were obtained from the DNA. The top ten hold nearly 25% of the sample, which has 750,000 to 1,000,000 clones, 80% to 95% seen once. Specimen: naive CD8+ T cells sorted from blood. J is TRBJ2-7 and V is TRBV18; 9 bases agree with TRBD1. This sequence was found in a man aged 25-45 years in good health. The CDR3 sequence: CASSPRTGVYEQYF. In DNA, the CDR3 is TGTGCCAGCTCACCTAGGACAGGGGTCTACGAGCAGTACTTC.